A selection of T cell receptor beta chains follows, all from one sample in a study of memory CD4+ T cells and cytomegalovirus serostatus. This table comes from immunoSEQ multiplex PCR, and its TCRdb copy is limited to in-frame clones, with some not included. The sample includes some 50,000 clones, 70% to 80% of them seen just once. The sample was memory CD4+ T cells from blood. These receptors all come from an adult in good health and CMV-seronegative. CDR3s include the opening cysteine and the closing phenylalanine or tryptophan. Each record gives: D gene, J gene, clone size, V gene, CDR3 protein, CDR3 DNA. The D gene is left open where the match is weak. Some rows mark clone size as missing; the rest say once, few, many or name a class of expanded clone.

>.|TRBJ1-1|.|TRBV10-1
CASSARGSSTEAFF
TGCGCCAGCAGTGCCAGGGGCTCAAGCACTGAAGCTTTCTTT
>.|TRBJ2-7|.|TRBV7-6
CASSLASDYEQYF
TGTGCCAGCAGCTTAGCGTCAGATTACGAGCAGTACTTC
>.|TRBJ2-1|.|TRBV5-4
CASSFWKVPANEQFF
TGTGCCAGCAGCTTTTGGAAGGTTCCGGCCAATGAGCAGTTCTTC
>.|TRBJ2-4|.|TRBV5-1
CASSRGTVGDIQYF
TGCGCCAGCAGCCGGGGGACAGTCGGCGACATTCAGTACTTC
>.|TRBJ1-4|.|TRBV28
CASSPQIGGAREKLFF
TGTGCCAGCAGTCCCCAAATCGGGGGGGCAAGGGAAAAACTGTTTTTT
>.|TRBJ2-3|once|TRBV5-1
CASNYDTDTQYF
TGCGCCAGCAACTACGACACAGATACGCAGTATTTT
>TRBD1|TRBJ1-1|once|TRBV27
CASSSPGQTMNTEAFF
TGTGCCAGCAGTTCACCGGGACAGACTATGAACACTGAAGCTTTCTTT
>TRBD2|TRBJ2-1|once|TRBV7-6
CASSLDALAGNEQFF
TGTGCCAGCAGCTTAGACGCCCTAGCGGGAAATGAGCAGTTCTTC
>.|TRBJ2-3|.|TRBV5-5
CASSFGQWGTDTQYF
TGTGCCAGCAGCTTCGGGCAGTGGGGCACAGATACGCAGTATTTT
>TRBD1|TRBJ2-1|.|TRBV9
CASSDGTGLDEQFF
TGTGCCAGCAGCGACGGGACAGGGCTAGATGAGCAGTTCTTC
>.|TRBJ1-3|.|TRBV7-9
CASSSSRSSSGNTIYF
TGTGCCAGCAGCTCTAGTAGGTCCTCCTCTGGAAACACCATATATTTT
>.|TRBJ1-2|.|TRBV21-1
CASSIEGYTF
TGTGCCAGCAGCATCGAAGGCTACACCTTC
>.|TRBJ2-3|.|TRBV11-2
CASSPVAFPTQYF
TGTGCCAGCAGCCCGGTCGCGTTCCCTACGCAGTATTTT
>TRBD2|TRBJ2-1|.|TRBV5-1
CASSSLTSGRSNEQFF
TGCGCCAGCAGCTCGTTGACTAGCGGGAGGAGCAATGAGCAGTTCTTC
>.|TRBJ1-1|.|TRBV5-6
CASSSPITEAFF
TGTGCCAGCAGCTCCCCTATCACTGAAGCTTTCTTT
>.|TRBJ2-7|few|TRBV6-1
CASSPGQPEQYF
TGTGCCAGCAGCCCCGGACAACCCGAGCAGTACTTC